This entry lists 24 T cell receptor beta chains sequenced from one sample in a study of cytomegalovirus exposure and HLA in healthy donors. Primers included in the PCR were 60 Vbeta and 13 Jbeta primers. Profiled with immunoSEQ multiplex PCR; TCRdb holds only in-frame clones, not every one. Among roughly 15,000 clones listed, 60% to 70% were seen once. The sample comprised PBMCs. These receptors were collected from a woman aged 45 to 65 in good health and CMV-seropositive.

This clone was observed a handful of times. In this CDR3 the conserved last residue, phenylalanine or tryptophan, is missing, so a read error is likely. The chain employs TRBV29-1 and TRBJ1-1; TRBD1 might be the D (5 bases). V lost 3 bases, J lost 6 bases, and 14 bases lay in between. CDR3 length equals 13 residues. CDR1 is SQVTM, CDR2 ANQGSEA, per germline. The CDR3 protein is CSVDTGTGAEAFV. In DNA form, the CDR3 reads TGCAGCGTTGACACAGGTACCGGAGCTGAAGCTTTCGTT.

The chain employs TRBV5-4 and TRBJ2-1; TRBD2 might be the D (6 bases). Trimming shortened V by 2 bases and J by 0 bases, and 15 bases separated the two germline ends. From germline, CDR1 is SGHNT and CDR2 YYREEE (reference sequence). CDR3 length equals 17 residues. This chain's CDR3 is CASSFELASSSYNEQFF. CDR3 nucleotides: TGTGCCAGCAGCTTCGAGCTAGCGTCTAGCTCCTACAATGAGCAGTTCTTC.

V is TRBV5-1 and J is TRBJ1-2; no definite D call. V was cut by 1 base and J by 8 bases, with 12 bases left in between. Germline CDR1 and CDR2: SGHRS and YFSETQ. This CDR3 region has 13 residues. CDR3 sequence (DNA): TGCGCCAGCAGCTTGCCCCAGGTGAAGGGCTACACCTTC. Its translation is CASSLPQVKGYTF.

This clone appeared a few times. The V gene is TRBV10-3, the J gene TRBJ1-5; D is undetermined. V was cut by 4 bases and J by 0 bases, with 4 bases left in between. Germline CDR1 and CDR2: ENHRY and SYGVKD. There are 13 residues in the CDR3. DNA of the CDR3: TGTGCCATCAGTGCAGATAGCAATCAGCCCCAGCATTTT. Translating gives CAISADSNQPQHF.

V and J are TRBV4-1 and TRBJ2-5, with 7 bases matching TRBD1. The DNA end is more similar to TRBJ2-7, so the J call may be wrong. The CDR3 totals 15 residues. The germline gives CDR1 MGHRA, CDR2 YSYEKL. DNA of the CDR3: TGCGCCAGCAGACGTGGCGAACAGGGGACCTACGAGCAGTACTTC. Protein sequence: CASRRGEQGTYEQYF.

There are a few counts of this clone. This sequence joins TRBV6-1 and TRBJ2-5; possibly TRBD2 for D (6 bases). The CDR3 is made up of 14 amino acids. V lost 8 bases and J 4 bases, leaving 17 bases between the germline ends. Germline V gene lookup returns CDR1 MNHNS and CDR2 SASEGT. The chain's CDR3 is CASGDGGGAETQYF. The CDR3 DNA reads TGTGCCAGCGGAGACGGGGGTGGTGCAGAGACCCAGTACTTC.

The genes are TRBV20-1 and TRBJ2-7; D ambiguous. Germline values: CDR1 DFQATT, CDR2 SNEGSKA (reference sequence). Trimming removed 3 bases at V and 7 bases at J, with 10 bases between. The CDR3 length is 11 residues. CDR3 protein: CSARGVEEQYF. The CDR3 bases are TGCAGTGCTAGGGGCGTCGAGGAGCAGTACTTC.

The V and J genes are TRBV6-4 and TRBJ1-1, with a possible D match to TRBD1 (6 bases). Germline CDR1 reads MRHNA; CDR2 reads SNTAGT. Trimming removed 3 bases from V and 6 bases from J, with 17 bases in between. This CDR3 is 15 amino acids long. The DNA of the CDR3 is TGTGCCAGCAGTGAAGTAGGGGGGGACCGGGCTGAAGCTTTCTTT. It encodes CASSEVGGDRAEAFF.

The chain has TRBV7-9 and TRBJ1-1; D perhaps matches TRBD1 (6 bases). V dropped 1 base and J dropped 11 bases, with 11 bases sitting between them. The germline V gene has CDR1 SEHNR and CDR2 FQNEAQ (reference sequence). The CDR3 runs to 12 residues. The DNA of the CDR3 is TGTGCCAGCAGCTTAGGGCAGGGGTCGGCTTTCTTT. Its protein is CASSLGQGSAFF.

The genes are TRBV6-6 and TRBJ2-2; a possible D gene is TRBD2 (5 bases). Per germline, CDR1 MNHNY and CDR2 SVGAGI (reference sequence). The CDR3 is 13 residues long. Between the trimmed V and J ends, which lost 6 bases and 6 bases, there was a span of 11 bases. This CDR3 is CASRYLAAGELFF. CDR3 in DNA: TGTGCCAGCAGATACCTAGCAGCCGGGGAGCTGTTTTTT.

By proportion, this clone is medium-sized. This rearrangement joins TRBV30 to TRBJ1-5; 9 positions agree with TRBD1. CDR1 GTSNPN and CDR2 SVGIG come from the germline V gene (reference sequence). This CDR3 is 13 amino acids long. V dropped 0 bases and J dropped 6; count of bases not matched to a gene: 0. The CDR3 DNA sequence: TGTGCCTGGAGTGTACAGGGGGCTCAGCCCCAGCATTTT. This codes for CAWSVQGAQPQHF.

The V and J genes are TRBV25-1 and TRBJ2-1; tentatively, D is TRBD2 (6 bases). Per the germline V gene, CDR1 is MGHDK and CDR2 is SYGVNS. The V end was cut by 6 bases, the J end by 5 bases, with 17 bases between. The CDR3 spans 15 residues. The CDR3 DNA follows: TGTGCCAGCAGCGCCACGGGACTGAACCACAATGAGCAGTTCTTC. As protein: CASSATGLNHNEQFF.

This clone was observed a single time. This chain joins TRBV28 and TRBJ1-2; no clear D. Germline loops: CDR1 MDHEN, CDR2 SYDVKM. Trimming took 8 bases from V and 4 from J, leaving 11 bases between them. The CDR3 consists of 12 residues. The CDR3 nucleotides read TGTGCCAGCCAAGGCGGAATCTATGGCTACACCTTC. Translated, it gives CASQGGIYGYTF.

This clone was detected only a few times. The chain uses TRBV14 and TRBJ1-1; 11 bases match TRBD1. There are 15 residues in the CDR3. CDR1 is SGHDN, CDR2 FVKESK, per germline. J was trimmed by 9 bases and V by 3 bases; bases with no gene match: 9. CDR3 sequence: CASSQRTGGRQKAFF. For the CDR3, the DNA is TGTGCCAGCAGCCAGAGGACAGGGGGCAGGCAGAAAGCTTTCTTT.

This clone was seen only a few times. V usage is TRBV5-8 and J usage is TRBJ1-2; D possibly corresponds to TRBD1 (6 bases). The ends were cut back, 3 bases at V and 6 bases at J, with 21 bases in the middle. This CDR3 contains 16 residues. The germline V gene encodes CDR1 SGHTS and CDR2 YDEGEE. The CDR3 DNA reads TGTGCCAGCAGCTACCCTCTACACAGGGTGAGGGATGGCTACACCTTC. It specifies CASSYPLHRVRDGYTF.

CDR3 loop: CASSLGTSVTDTQYF. The CDR3 DNA follows: TGTGCCAGCAGCCTTGGGACTAGCGTCACAGATACGCAGTATTTT. The chain uses TRBV4-2 and TRBJ2-3, with 10 bases matching TRBD2. The germline V gene has CDR1 LGHNA and CDR2 YNFKEQ. This CDR3 spans 15 amino acids. V shed 4 bases, J shed 2 bases, and the junction held 3 bases outside the gene matches.

There are a few counts of this clone. The chain is built from TRBV6-5 and TRBJ2-7; TRBD2 might be the D (6 bases). Germline values: CDR1 MNHEY, CDR2 SVGAGI. The germline V and J ends were trimmed by 0 bases and 4 bases, with 7 bases remaining between them. The CDR3 is 13 residues long. The DNA of the CDR3 is TGTGCCAGCAGTTACTCGGGGAGGTACGAGCAGTACTTC. Its protein is CASSYSGRYEQYF.

V and J are TRBV29-1 and TRBJ1-4; 7 bases are a match to TRBD1. The V gene's germline CDR1 is SQVTM and CDR2 ANQGSEA. V lost 2 bases to trimming and J lost 8 bases; unmatched junction nucleotides: 5. The CDR3 is 13 residues long. CDR3 in amino acids: CSVEQGVREKLFF. The CDR3, as DNA: TGCAGCGTTGAACAGGGGGTTAGGGAAAAACTGTTTTTT.

The chain joins TRBV9 to TRBJ2-1, with 11 bases that match TRBD2. V was clipped by 3 bases and J by 7 bases; unmatched bases: 18. The CDR3 is made up of 19 amino acids. Germline CDR1 reads SGDLS; CDR2 reads YYNGEE. The CDR3 reads CASSGRQGSTSGTPNEQFF. The CDR3 coding sequence is TGTGCCAGCAGCGGAAGACAGGGTTCGACTAGCGGGACCCCGAATGAGCAGTTCTTC.

This clone qualifies as medium-sized. The chain couples TRBV19 to TRBJ1-1; D perhaps matches TRBD1 (5 bases). Germline V gene lookup returns CDR1 LNHDA and CDR2 SQIVND (reference sequence). The CDR3 is 11 residues long. Between the trimmed V and J ends, which lost 5 bases and 8 bases, there was a span of 9 bases. CDR3 residues: CASSVRGEAFF. In DNA, the CDR3 is TGTGCCAGTAGTGTACGGGGGGAAGCTTTCTTT. The whole variable domain, filled in from reference TRBV19 and TRBJ1-1, reads DGGITQSPKYLFRKEGQNVTLSCEQNLNHDAMYWYRQDPGQGLRLIYYSQIVNDFQKGDIAEGYSVSREKKESFPLTVTSAQKNPTAFYLCASSVRGEAFFGQGTRLTVV.

V is TRBV29-1 and J is TRBJ2-7; D is unclear. CDR1 SQVTM and CDR2 ANQGSEA come from the germline V gene. The V and J ends lost 1 base and 5 bases respectively, with 9 bases between them. This CDR3 spans 12 amino acids. CDR3 residues: CSVEGLGDEQYF. CDR3 coding DNA: TGCAGCGTTGAAGGCTTGGGCGACGAGCAGTACTTC.

This clone is a singleton in its sample. The chain links TRBV6-4 to TRBJ2-1, with 14 positions matching TRBD2. Unmatched junction bases numbered 2, after V lost 4 bases and J lost 6 bases. Germline V gene lookup returns CDR1 MRHNA and CDR2 SNTAGT. The CDR3 extends over 15 amino acids. The CDR3 nucleotides are TGTGCCAGCAGTGGACTAGCGGGAGGGATCAATGAGCAGTTCTTC. It translates to CASSGLAGGINEQFF.

Details on this clone: Other DNA sequences in the same sample also yield this CDR3. The chain employs TRBV5-4 and TRBJ2-7; the match to TRBD2 covers 8 bases. J gave up 6 bases and V 5 bases, and 1 base lay outside the gene matches. CDR3 length: 11 residues. CDR1 SGHNT and CDR2 YYREEE come from the germline V gene (reference sequence). CDR3 sequence (DNA): TGTGCCAGCAGTCGGGGGGGCGAGCAGTACTTC. It codes for CASSRGGEQYF.

This chain's CDR3 is CAISESITGLSKEAFF. The CDR3 DNA sequence: TGTGCCATCAGTGAGTCGATAACAGGGCTTTCTAAGGAGGCTTTCTTT. J is TRBJ1-1 and V is TRBV10-3; TRBD1 is a possible D gene (6 bases). Trimming removed 0 bases at V and 11 bases at J, with 22 bases between. Germline V gene data show CDR1 as ENHRY and CDR2 as SYGVKD. The CDR3 has 16 amino acids.